The sequence of this T cell receptor (beta chain) was determined in a study of identical twins. This clonotype has just a few counts. MiXCR was run by TCRdb on the 5' RACE reads, yielding one entry per CDR3 protein. The sample shows hundreds of thousands of distinct CDR3 sequences, 10% to 15% of them seen only once. J was trimmed by 2 bases and V by 3 bases; bases with no gene match: 3. The CDR3 consists of 15 residues. The germline gives CDR1 SGHNT, CDR2 YYREEE (reference sequence). The same data also went into a second study, on yellow fever vaccine responses in identical twins.

The source material was CD8+ T cells sorted from blood. The rearrangement links TRBV5-4 to TRBJ2-1, with 9 bases that match TRBD2. This clonotype was obtained from a woman between 18 and 29 years old in good health. The CDR3 coding sequence is TGTGCCAGCAGCTGGGCTAGCGGGACCTACAATGAGCAGTTCTTC. This gives the protein CASSWASGTYNEQFF.